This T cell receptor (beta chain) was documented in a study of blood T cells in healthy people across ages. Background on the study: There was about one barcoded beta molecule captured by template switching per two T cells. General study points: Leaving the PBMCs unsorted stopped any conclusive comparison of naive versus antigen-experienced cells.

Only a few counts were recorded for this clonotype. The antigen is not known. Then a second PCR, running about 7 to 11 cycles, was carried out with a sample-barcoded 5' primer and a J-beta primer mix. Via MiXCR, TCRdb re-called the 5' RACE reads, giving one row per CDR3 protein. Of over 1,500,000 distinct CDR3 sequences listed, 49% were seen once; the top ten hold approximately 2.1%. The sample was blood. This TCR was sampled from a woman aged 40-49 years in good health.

CDR3 DNA: TGTGCCAGCAGCCCAAATCGAGCAATGGGGAATGAAAAACTGTTTTTT. Amino acids: CASSPNRAMGNEKLFF. The chain combines TRBV7-2 with TRBJ1-4; D uncertain. V gave up 5 bases and J gave up 5 bases, with 18 bases separating them. The germline V gene has CDR1 SGHTA and CDR2 FQGNSA. The CDR3 is 16 residues long.